The subject of this entry is one TCR beta chain. In this sample, this clone turned up a few times. The antigen it binds to is not known. The input lacks base qualities; no much larger clone sits a single base away. The sample comes from a study of shared clonotypes between healthy human individuals (dated by TCRdb to the early 2020s). Regarding the complete study: A few men and a couple of women, aged 18 to 49 years, made up the cohort. Per donor, three plates each were used for CD4 naive and CD4 memory, two for CD8 naive, and one for CD8 memory. The study deeply sequenced blood TCR repertoires of about five healthy adults to estimate repertoire size and the extent of clonotype sharing between individuals. To increase sequencing depth and limit assay-specific biases, TCR repertoire library preparation and sequencing were carried out by different laboratories using diverse techniques. Leukapheresis yielded between about 0.94 and 10 billion PBMCs per donor. Beyond this particular receptor, the publication reports: The genetic and exposure-history diversity represented was limited by the small number of donors. When a handful of donors were compared, the shared fraction of clonotypes was about 5.5% for naive CD4, approximately 3.3% for naive CD8, 2% to 2.5% for memory CD4, and less than 0.45% for memory CD8. Sampling was restricted to blood, and TCR repertoires in tissue are likely to differ from TCR repertoires in blood. Higher generation probabilities were observed for clonotypes shared by all four sorted-subset donors than for non-shared clonotypes. Incomplete sequencing was indicated by rarefaction of sorted-subset datasets, despite the large sequencing depth. Pairwise subsampling led to the expectation that sequencing depth would affect the degree of clonotype sharing among donors. Naive subsets generally had larger estimated clonotype richness than memory subsets.

From the cysteine through the phenylalanine, the CDR3 covers 15 amino acids. The entry retains the CDR3 DNA only, 45 bases that are in frame from base 1. V lost 0 bases and J lost 4 bases; the stretch between them is 12 bases long. The donors were healthy, HIV-negative adults with no recently reported acute infections or vaccinations. Only Caucasian adults living in Nashville, Tennessee, USA were represented among the donors. CD4+ T cells were enriched by magnetic negative selection, after which naive cells were positively selected on CD45RA and the negative fraction was taken as the memory subset. After blood collection by leukapheresis, PBMCs were isolated using Ficoll-Histopaque density gradient centrifugation and then cryopreserved in the vapor phase of liquid nitrogen. Analytical flow cytometry was used to check the purity and quantity of each magnetically sorted T cell population. Genomic DNA was isolated from each sorted fraction and quantified by UV absorbance on a Nanodrop 2000c.

TCR CDR3 regions were amplified from genomic DNA by multiplex PCR using the deep immunoSEQ assay. Extracted genomic DNA from each cell subset was spread evenly across all wells of several immunoSEQ 96-well plates, with each plate serving as a replicate. For sorted subsets, 150 to 200 ng genomic DNA, equal to some 28,000 T cell genomes, was loaded into each replicate PCR. Purified libraries were measured with a Qubit 3.0 fluorometer, size-checked on a Bioanalyzer 2100, and measured again with the KAPA Library Quantification kit. Every immunoSEQ 96-well plate was sequenced on a dedicated single-read 150-cycle Illumina NextSeq 550 flow cell. For the original study's pipeline: Because only junctional sequences without quality scores were contained in the immunoSEQ output, filtering matching that applied to full-length reads could not be performed. To assign V/J genes and CDR3, sequences were annotated against IMGT germline references using PyIR, a Python wrapper for IgBLAST v1.9. Reads with weak V/J assignments (E-value above 1e-6), missing CDR3, stop codons, out-of-frame junctions, or ambiguous translated residues were removed. V3J clonotypes were defined by identical inferred V gene, J gene, and CDR3 amino acid sequence. The percentage overlap between two repertoires was calculated by dividing the number of shared unique clonotypes by the size of the smaller repertoire. Three approaches were used to assess repertoire richness: RTK rarefaction, the Chao1 estimator, and Recon v2.1 estimates of unobserved clonotypes. For all TCRbeta clonotypes obtained by the gDNA method from a handful of donors, generation probabilities were computed with OLGA. Entries here come from immuneACCESS through TCRdb and include only in-frame sequences with V and J called. Some clones fail to appear in such tables; in the studies checked, an unresolved V gene covers under half of the shortfall, and the cause of the remainder is unknown. V and J calls plus clone size are reproduced from that table; the DNA served to infer D and trimming. The sample table shows about 1 million clones, and roughly 75% are seen once. The leading ten clones occupy nearly 1.5% of the sample.

This receptor chain uses TRBV23-1 and TRBJ1-1; the D gene remains uncertain. TRBV23-1 is flagged as an ORF with uncertain function. Sequenced: memory CD4+ T cells sorted from blood. What this sample's cell subset or site label stands for: CD45RA-negative fraction. The source of this sequence is a man between 18 and 35 years old in good health. The nucleotides read TGCGCCAGCAGTCAATCTGGTGGCAGGCCCACTGAAGCTTTCTTT. Its protein reads: CASSQSGGRPTEAFF.